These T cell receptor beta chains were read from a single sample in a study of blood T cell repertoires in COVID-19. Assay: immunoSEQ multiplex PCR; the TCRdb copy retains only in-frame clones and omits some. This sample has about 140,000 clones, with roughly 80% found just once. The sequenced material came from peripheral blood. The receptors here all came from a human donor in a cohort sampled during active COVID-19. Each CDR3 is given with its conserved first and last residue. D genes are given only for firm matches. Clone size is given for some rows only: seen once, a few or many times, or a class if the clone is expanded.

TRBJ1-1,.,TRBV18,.,CASSPPSAGANTEAFF,TGTGCCAGCTCACCACCGAGTGCAGGGGCGAACACTGAAGCTTTCTTT
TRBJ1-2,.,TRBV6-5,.,CASSYTLTAANYGYTF,TGTGCCAGCAGTTACACCTTGACAGCTGCTAACTATGGCTACACCTTC
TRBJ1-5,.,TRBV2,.,CASSAETDNQPQHF,TGTGCCAGCAGTGCGGAAACAGACAATCAGCCCCAGCATTTT
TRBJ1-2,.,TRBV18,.,CASSPATGGYTF,TGTGCCAGCTCACCCGCGACAGGCGGCTACACCTTC
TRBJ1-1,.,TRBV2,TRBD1,CASIWTGTTEAFF,TGTGCCAGCATTTGGACAGGGACCACTGAAGCTTTCTTT
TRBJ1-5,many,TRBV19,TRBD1,CASSSGTAGARISNQPQHF,TGTGCCAGTAGTAGCGGGACAGCCGGGGCTAGAATTAGCAATCAGCCCCAGCATTTT
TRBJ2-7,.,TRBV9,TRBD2,CASSVAGGDSYEQYF,TGTGCCAGCAGCGTAGCCGGGGGGGACTCCTACGAGCAGTACTTC
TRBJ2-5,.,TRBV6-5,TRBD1,CASGGQGEETQYF,TGTGCCAGCGGGGGACAGGGCGAAGAGACCCAGTACTTC
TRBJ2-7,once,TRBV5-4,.,CASSPPGVWPPEQYF,TGTGCCAGCAGCCCTCCGGGGGTTTGGCCGCCCGAGCAGTACTTC
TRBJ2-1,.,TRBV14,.,CASSQSSRLYLGNEQFF,TGTGCCAGCAGCCAAAGTTCCAGGCTCTATTTGGGCAATGAGCAGTTCTTC
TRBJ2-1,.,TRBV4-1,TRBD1,CASSQTGQGVSYNEQFF,TGCGCCAGCAGCCAGACCGGACAGGGGGTCTCCTACAATGAGCAGTTCTTC
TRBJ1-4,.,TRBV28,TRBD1,CASSLLDRAHNEKLFF,TGTGCCAGCAGTTTGCTAGACAGGGCCCATAATGAAAAACTGTTTTTT
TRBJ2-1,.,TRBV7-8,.,CASSPTEILYNEQFF,TGTGCCAGCAGCCCCACAGAGATTCTCTACAATGAGCAGTTCTTC
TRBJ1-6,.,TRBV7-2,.,CASSLAIFDNSPLHF,TGTGCCAGCAGCTTAGCCATTTTTGATAATTCACCCCTCCACTTT
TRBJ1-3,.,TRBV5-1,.,CASSTSSSGNTIYF,.
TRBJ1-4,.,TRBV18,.,CASSPPAVREKLFF,TGTGCCAGCTCACCACCGGCCGTAAGAGAAAAACTGTTTTTT
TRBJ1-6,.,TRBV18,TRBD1,CASSPGSRGVSPLHF,TGTGCCAGCTCACCTGGAAGCAGGGGGGTCTCACCCCTCCACTTT
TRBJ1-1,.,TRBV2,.,CASSVVGPNTEAFF,TGTGCCAGCAGTGTGGTGGGGCCTAACACTGAAGCTTTCTTT
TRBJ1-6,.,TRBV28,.,CASSLQADHLHF,TGTGCCAGCAGTTTACAGGCAGACCATCTCCACTTT
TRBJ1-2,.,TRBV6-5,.,CASSPTVRQASGYTF,TGTGCCAGCAGCCCCACCGTTAGACAGGCATCTGGCTACACCTTC
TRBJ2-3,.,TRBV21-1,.,CASSLGGEADTQYF,TGTGCCAGCAGCCTGGGGGGAGAAGCAGATACGCAGTATTTT
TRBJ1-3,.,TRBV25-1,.,CASSAGGGVGNTIYF,TGTGCCAGCAGTGCTGGCGGGGGGGTAGGAAACACCATATATTTT
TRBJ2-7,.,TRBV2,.,CASRTGSYEQYF,TGTGCCAGCAGAACAGGAAGCTACGAGCAGTACTTC
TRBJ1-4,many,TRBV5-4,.,CASSMTGNEKLFF,TGTGCCAGCAGCATGACGGGGAATGAAAAACTGTTTTTT
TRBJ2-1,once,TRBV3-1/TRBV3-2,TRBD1,CASSQDGTGYNEQFF,TGTGCCAGCAGCCAAGACGGGACAGGCTACAATGAGCAGTTCTTC
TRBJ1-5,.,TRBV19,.,CASSIEGSNQPQHF,TGTGCCAGTAGTATTGAGGGTAGCAATCAGCCCCAGCATTTT
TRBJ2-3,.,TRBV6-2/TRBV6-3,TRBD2,CASSSIPKRGRSTDTQYF,TGTGCCAGCAGTTCAATCCCGAAGCGGGGGAGGAGCACAGATACGCAGTATTTT
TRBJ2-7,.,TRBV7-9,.,CASRPIQGRMDEQYF,TGTGCCAGCAGACCGATACAGGGTAGAATGGACGAGCAGTACTTC
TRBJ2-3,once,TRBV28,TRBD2,CASSSPRGGLTDTQYF,TGTGCCAGCAGTTCCCCACGGGGGGGGCTCACAGATACGCAGTATTTT
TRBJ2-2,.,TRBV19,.,CASSIDGAATGELFF,TGTGCCAGTAGTATAGATGGAGCGGCCACCGGGGAGCTGTTTTTT
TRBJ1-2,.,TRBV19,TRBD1,CASSTRDSLYGYTF,TGTGCCAGTAGTACCCGGGACAGTCTCTATGGCTACACCTTC
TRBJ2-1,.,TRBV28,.,CASSRGQRTHHEQFF,TGTGCCAGCAGCCGTGGACAGAGGACCCACCATGAGCAGTTCTTC
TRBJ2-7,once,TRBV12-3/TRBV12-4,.,CASSSYRAYEQYF,TGTGCCAGCAGTTCCTACAGGGCCTACGAGCAGTACTTC